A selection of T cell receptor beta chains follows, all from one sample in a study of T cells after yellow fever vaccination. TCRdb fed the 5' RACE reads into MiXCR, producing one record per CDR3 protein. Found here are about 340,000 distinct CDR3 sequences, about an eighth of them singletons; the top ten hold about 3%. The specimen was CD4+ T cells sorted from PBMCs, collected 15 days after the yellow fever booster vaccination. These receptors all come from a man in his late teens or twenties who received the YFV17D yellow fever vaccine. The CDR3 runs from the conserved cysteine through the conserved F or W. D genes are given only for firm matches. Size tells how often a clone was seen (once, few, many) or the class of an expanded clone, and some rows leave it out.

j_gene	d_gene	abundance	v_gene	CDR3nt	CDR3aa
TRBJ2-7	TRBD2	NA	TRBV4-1	TGCGCCAGCAGCCACGCGACTAGCGGGAACTACGAGCAGTACTTC	CASSHATSGNYEQYF
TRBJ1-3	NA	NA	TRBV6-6	TGTGCCAGCAGTTACAAAGCAGGGTTGGACACCATATATTTT	CASSYKAGLDTIYF
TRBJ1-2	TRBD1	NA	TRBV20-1	TGCAGTGCTGCCCCGGGACAGGGTCAAGCTAACTATGGCTACACCTTC	CSAAPGQGQANYGYTF
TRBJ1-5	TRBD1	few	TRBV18	TGTGCCAGCTCAGAGGGGGCTAGCAATCAGCCCCAGCATTTT	CASSEGASNQPQHF
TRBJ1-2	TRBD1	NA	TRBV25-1	TGTGCCAGCAACTCCGGGACAGGCTATGGCTACACCTTC	CASNSGTGYGYTF
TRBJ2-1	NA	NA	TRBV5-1	TGCGCCAGCAGCCTAGGTAGGGGGGACAATGAGCAGTTCTTC	CASSLGRGDNEQFF
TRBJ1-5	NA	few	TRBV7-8	TGTGCCAGCAGCAATGGCAGGGATCAGCCCCAGCATTTT	CASSNGRDQPQHF
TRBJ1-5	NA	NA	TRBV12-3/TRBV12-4	TGTGCCAGCAGTTTATCGGTGGGGGGAACCGGTCAGCCCCAGCATTTT	CASSLSVGGTGQPQHF
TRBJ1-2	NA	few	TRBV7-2	TGTGCCAGCATATCTTCCGTGGGGGACTATGGCTACACCTTC	CASISSVGDYGYTF
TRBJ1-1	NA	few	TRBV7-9	TGTGCCAGCAGCTTAGATCGGGTTACGGCCACTGAAGCTTTCTTT	CASSLDRVTATEAFF
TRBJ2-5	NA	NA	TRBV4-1	TGCGCCAGCAGCCCCCCAGGGCTAACGGAGACCCAGTACTTC	CASSPPGLTETQYF
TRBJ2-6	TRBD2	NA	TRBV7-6	TGTGCCAGCAGCCCCGGACTAGCGGGGGGATTGTCTGGGGCCAACGTCCTGACTTTC	CASSPGLAGGLSGANVLTF
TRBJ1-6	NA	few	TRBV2	TGTGCCGGGGGCGGGGACGGCGATAATTCACCCCTCCACTTT	CAGGGDGDNSPLHF
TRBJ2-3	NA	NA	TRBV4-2	TGTGCCAGCAGCCAATCGGGGCGCGAGGCGCAGTATTTT	CASSQSGREAQYF
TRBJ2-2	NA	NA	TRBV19	TGTGCCAGTAGCGGGTTCGCGAACACCGGGGAGCTGTTTTTT	CASSGFANTGELFF
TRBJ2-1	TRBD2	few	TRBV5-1	TGCGCCACCCGAACCGGGACTATTACAAATGAGCAGTTCTTC	CATRTGTITNEQFF
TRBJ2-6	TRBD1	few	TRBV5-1	TGCGCCAGCTCCCCCCGGACAGGGGCCTCTGGGGCCAACGTCCTGACTTTC	CASSPRTGASGANVLTF
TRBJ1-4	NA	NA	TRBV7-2	TGTGCCAGCAGCTTAGCACGGCGGGGGTCGGGTGAAAAACTGTTTTTT	CASSLARRGSGEKLFF
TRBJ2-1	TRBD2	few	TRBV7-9	TGTGCCAGCAGCTCGCGGGGGACCTCCTACAATGAGCAGTTCTTC	CASSSRGTSYNEQFF
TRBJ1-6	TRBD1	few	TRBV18	TGTGCCAGCTCGTTTCAGGGGGGCAATTCACCCCTCCACTTT	CASSFQGGNSPLHF
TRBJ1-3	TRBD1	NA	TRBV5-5	TGTGCCAGCAGCCCAGGACAGGAGAGCTCTGGAAACACCATATATTTT	CASSPGQESSGNTIYF
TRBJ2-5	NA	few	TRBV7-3	TGTGCCAGCAGCGCGGGACTTAACGTGGGGCAAGAGACCCAGTACTTC	CASSAGLNVGQETQYF